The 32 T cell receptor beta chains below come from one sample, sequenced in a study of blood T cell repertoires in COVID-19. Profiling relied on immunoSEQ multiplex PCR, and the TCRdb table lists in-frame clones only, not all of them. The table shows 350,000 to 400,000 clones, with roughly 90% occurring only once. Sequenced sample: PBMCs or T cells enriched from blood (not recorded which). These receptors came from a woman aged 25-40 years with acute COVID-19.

CDR3 DNA: TGTGCCAGCTCACCACTGGGTGCAGGCAGTAGCTCTGGAAACACCATATATTTT. Encoded protein: CASSPLGAGSSSGNTIYF. V is TRBV18 and J is TRBJ1-3; D not certain. This CDR3 has 18 residues. The germline V and J ends were trimmed by 1 base and 0 bases, with 16 bases remaining between them. CDR1 and CDR2 (germline): KGHSH, LQKENI.

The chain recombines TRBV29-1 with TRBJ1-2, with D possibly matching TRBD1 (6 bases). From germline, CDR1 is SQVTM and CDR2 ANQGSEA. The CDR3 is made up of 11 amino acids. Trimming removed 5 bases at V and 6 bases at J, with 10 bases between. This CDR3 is CSVLQGNGYTF. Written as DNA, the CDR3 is TGCAGCGTTTTACAGGGAAATGGCTACACCTTC.

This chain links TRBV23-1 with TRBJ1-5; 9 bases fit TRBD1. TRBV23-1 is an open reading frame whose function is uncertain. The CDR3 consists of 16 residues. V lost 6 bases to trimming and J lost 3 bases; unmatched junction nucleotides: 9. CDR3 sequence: CASSLNWTGDNQPQHF. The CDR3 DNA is TGCGCCAGCAGCTTAAATTGGACAGGGGACAATCAGCCCCAGCATTTT.

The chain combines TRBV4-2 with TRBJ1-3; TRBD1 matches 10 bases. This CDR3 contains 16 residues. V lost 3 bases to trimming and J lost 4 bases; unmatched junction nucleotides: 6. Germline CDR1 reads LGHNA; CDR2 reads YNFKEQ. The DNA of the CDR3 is TGTGCCAGCAGCCAGGAAAGGACAGGGGGAGGAAACACCATATATTTT. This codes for CASSQERTGGGNTIYF.

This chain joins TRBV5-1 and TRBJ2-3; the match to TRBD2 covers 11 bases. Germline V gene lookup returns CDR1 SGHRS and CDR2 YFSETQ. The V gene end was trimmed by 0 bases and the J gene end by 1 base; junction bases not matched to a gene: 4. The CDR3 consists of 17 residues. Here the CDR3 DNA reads TGCGCCAGCAGCTTGGGTCTAGCGGGGGGACGCACAGATACGCAGTATTTT. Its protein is CASSLGLAGGRTDTQYF.

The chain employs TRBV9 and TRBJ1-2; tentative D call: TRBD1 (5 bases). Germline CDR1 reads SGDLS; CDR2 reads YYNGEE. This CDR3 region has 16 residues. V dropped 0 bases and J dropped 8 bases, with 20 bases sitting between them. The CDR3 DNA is TGTGCCAGCAGCGTAGCGACGAGTCAGGGCGTGGGAGGCTACACCTTC. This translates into CASSVATSQGVGGYTF.

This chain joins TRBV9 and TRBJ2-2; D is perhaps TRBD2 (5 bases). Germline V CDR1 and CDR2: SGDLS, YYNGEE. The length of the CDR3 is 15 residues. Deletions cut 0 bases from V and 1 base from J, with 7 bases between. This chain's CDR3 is CASSVAGKNTGELFF. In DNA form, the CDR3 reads TGTGCCAGCAGCGTAGCGGGAAAGAACACCGGGGAGCTGTTTTTT.

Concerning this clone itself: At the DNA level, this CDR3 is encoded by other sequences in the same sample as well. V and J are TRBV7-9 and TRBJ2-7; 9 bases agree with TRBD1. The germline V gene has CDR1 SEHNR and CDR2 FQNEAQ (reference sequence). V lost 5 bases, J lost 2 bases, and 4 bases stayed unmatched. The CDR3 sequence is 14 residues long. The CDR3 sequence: CASSLGQGTYEQYF. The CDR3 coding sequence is TGTGCCAGCAGCCTCGGACAGGGGACCTACGAGCAGTACTTC.

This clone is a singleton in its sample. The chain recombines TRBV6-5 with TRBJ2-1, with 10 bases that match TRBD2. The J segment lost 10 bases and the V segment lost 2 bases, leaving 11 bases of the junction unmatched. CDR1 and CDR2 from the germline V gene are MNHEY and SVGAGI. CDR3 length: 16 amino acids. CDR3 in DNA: TGTGCCAGCAGTTACGATGGAGCGGGGGGGCTTGGGGAGCAGTTCTTC. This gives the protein CASSYDGAGGLGEQFF.

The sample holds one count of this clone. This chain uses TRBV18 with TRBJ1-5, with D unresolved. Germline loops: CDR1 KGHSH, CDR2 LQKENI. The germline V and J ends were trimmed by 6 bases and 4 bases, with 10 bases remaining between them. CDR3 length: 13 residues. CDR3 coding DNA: TGTGCCAGCTCTCTCCTAGTAAATCAGCCCCAGCATTTT. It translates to CASSLLVNQPQHF.

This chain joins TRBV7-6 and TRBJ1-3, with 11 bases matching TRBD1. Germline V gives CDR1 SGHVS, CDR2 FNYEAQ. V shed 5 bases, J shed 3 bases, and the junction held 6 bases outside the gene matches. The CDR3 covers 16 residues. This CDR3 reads CASSSGQGAGGNTIYF. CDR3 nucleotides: TGTGCCAGCAGCAGCGGACAGGGGGCAGGTGGAAACACCATATATTTT.

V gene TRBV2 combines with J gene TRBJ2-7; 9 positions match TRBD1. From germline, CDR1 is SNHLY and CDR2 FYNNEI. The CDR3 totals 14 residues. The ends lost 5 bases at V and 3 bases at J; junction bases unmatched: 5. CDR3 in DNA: TGTGCCAGCAGTTCCGGGACAGGGCTCTACGAGCAGTACTTC. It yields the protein CASSSGTGLYEQYF. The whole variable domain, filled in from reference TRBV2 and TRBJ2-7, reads EPEVTQTPSHQVTQMGQEVILRCVPISNHLYFYWYRQILGQKVEFLVSFYNNEISEKSEIFDDQFSVERPDGSNFTLKIRSTKLEDSAMYFCASSSGTGLYEQYFGPGTRLTVT.

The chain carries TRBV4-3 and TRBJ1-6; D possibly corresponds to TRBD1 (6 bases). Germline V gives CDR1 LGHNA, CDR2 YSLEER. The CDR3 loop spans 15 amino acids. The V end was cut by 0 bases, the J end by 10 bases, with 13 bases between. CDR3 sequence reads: CASSQEGGGWSPLHF. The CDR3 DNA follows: TGCGCCAGCAGCCAAGAAGGGGGGGGTTGGTCACCCCTCCACTTT.

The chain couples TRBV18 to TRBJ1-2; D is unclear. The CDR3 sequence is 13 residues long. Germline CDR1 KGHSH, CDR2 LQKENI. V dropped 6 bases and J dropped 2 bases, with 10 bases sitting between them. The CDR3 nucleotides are TGTGCCAGCTCCCCTACTTTGAACTATGGCTACACCTTC. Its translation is CASSPTLNYGYTF.

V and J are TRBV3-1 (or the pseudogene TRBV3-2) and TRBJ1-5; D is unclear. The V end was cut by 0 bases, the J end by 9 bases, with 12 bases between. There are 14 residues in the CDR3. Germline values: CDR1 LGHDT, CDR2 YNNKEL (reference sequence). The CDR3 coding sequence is TGTGCCAGCAGCCAAGATCGGTTCGCGAGGCCCCAGCATTTT. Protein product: CASSQDRFARPQHF.

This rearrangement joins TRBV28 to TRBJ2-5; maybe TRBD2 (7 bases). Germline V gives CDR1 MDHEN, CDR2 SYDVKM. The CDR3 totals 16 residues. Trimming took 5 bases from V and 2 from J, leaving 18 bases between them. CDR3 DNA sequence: TGTGCCAGCAGTCCCCTGGGCGAGGGGGGGCAAGAGACCCAGTACTTC. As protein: CASSPLGEGGQETQYF. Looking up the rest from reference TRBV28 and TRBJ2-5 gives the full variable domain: DVKVTQSSRYLVKRTGEKVFLECVQDMDHENMFWYRQDPGLGLRLIYFSYDVKMKEKGDIPEGYSVSREKKERFSLILESASTNQTSMYLCASSPLGEGGQETQYFGPGTRLLVL.

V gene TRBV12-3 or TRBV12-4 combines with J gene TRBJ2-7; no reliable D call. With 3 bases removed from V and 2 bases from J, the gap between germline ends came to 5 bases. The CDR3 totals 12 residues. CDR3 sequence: CASSLGTYEQYF. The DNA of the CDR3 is TGTGCCAGCAGTTTGGGCACCTACGAGCAGTACTTC.

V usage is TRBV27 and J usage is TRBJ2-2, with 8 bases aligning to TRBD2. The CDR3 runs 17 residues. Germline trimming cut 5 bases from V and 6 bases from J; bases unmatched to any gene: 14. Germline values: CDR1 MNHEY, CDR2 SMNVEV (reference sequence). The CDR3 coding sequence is TGTGCCAGCAGTCTAATTCCCCGAACTAGCGGCCCCGGGGAGCTGTTTTTT. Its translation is CASSLIPRTSGPGELFF.

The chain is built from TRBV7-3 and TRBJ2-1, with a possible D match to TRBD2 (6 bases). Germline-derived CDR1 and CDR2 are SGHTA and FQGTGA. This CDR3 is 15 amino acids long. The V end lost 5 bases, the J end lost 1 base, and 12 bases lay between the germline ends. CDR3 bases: TGTGCCAGCAGCCCCGGAGGGAGTTCCTACAATGAGCAGTTCTTC. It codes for CASSPGGSSYNEQFF. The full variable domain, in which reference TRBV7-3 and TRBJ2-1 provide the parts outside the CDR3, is GAGVSQTPSNKVTEKGKYVELRCDPISGHTALYWYRQSLGQGPEFLIYFQGTGAADDSGLPNDRFFAVRPEGSVSTLKIQRTERGDSAVYLCASSPGGSSYNEQFFGPGTRLTVL.

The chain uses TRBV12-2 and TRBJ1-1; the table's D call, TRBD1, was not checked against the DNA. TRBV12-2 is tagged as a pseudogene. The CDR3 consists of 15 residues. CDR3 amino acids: CASRLRGRGNTEAFF. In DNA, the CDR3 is TGTGCAAGTCGCTTAAGGGGCAGGGGGAACACTGAAGCTTTCTTT.

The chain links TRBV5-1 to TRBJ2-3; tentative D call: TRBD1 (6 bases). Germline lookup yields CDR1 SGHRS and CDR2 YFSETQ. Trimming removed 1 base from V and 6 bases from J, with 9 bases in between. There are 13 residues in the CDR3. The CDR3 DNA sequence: TGCGCCAGCAGCTTGACAGGGACCGATACGCAGTATTTT. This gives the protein CASSLTGTDTQYF.

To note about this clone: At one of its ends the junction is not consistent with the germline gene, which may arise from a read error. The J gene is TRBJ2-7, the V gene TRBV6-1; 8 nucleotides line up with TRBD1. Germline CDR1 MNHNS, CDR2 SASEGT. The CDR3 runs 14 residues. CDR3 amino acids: CASREGQGSYEQYF. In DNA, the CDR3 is TGTGCCAGCAGAGAAGGACAGGGCTCCTACGAGCAGTACTTC.

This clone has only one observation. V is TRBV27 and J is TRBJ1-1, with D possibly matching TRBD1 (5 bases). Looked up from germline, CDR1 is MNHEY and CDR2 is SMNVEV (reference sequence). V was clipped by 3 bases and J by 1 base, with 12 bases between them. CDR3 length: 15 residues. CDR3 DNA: TGTGCCAGCAGTTTGACAGTAATCCAGAACACTGAAGCTTTCTTT. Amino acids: CASSLTVIQNTEAFF.

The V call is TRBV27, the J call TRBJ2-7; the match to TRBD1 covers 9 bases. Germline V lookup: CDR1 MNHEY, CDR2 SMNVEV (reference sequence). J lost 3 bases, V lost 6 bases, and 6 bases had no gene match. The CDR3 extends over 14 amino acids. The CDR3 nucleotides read TGTGCCAGCAGACTGGGACAGGGATTCTACGAGCAGTACTTC. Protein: CASRLGQGFYEQYF.

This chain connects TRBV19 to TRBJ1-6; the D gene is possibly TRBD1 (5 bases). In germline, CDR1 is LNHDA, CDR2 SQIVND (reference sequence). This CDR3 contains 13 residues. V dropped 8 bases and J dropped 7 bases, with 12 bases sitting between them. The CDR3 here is CASHGGGNSPLHF. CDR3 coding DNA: TGTGCCAGTCATGGGGGAGGGAATTCACCCCTCCACTTT. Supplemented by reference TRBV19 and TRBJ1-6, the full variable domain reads DGGITQSPKYLFRKEGQNVTLSCEQNLNHDAMYWYRQDPGQGLRLIYYSQIVNDFQKGDIAEGYSVSREKKESFPLTVTSAQKNPTAFYLCASHGGGNSPLHFGNGTRLTVT.

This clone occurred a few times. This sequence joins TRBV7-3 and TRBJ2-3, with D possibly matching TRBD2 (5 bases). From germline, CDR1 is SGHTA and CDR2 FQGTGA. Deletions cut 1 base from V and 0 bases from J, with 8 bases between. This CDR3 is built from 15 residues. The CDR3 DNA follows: TGTGCCAGCAGCTTAAGTAGCGAAAGCACAGATACGCAGTATTTT. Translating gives CASSLSSESTDTQYF. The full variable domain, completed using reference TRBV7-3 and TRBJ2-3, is GAGVSQTPSNKVTEKGKYVELRCDPISGHTALYWYRQSLGQGPEFLIYFQGTGAADDSGLPNDRFFAVRPEGSVSTLKIQRTERGDSAVYLCASSLSSESTDTQYFGPGTRLTVL.

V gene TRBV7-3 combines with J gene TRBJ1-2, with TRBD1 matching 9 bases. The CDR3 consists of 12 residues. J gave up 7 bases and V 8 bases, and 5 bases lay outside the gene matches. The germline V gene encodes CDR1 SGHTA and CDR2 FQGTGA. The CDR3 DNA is TGTGCCAGCGGGACAGGGTCTGCTGGCTACACCTTC. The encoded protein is CASGTGSAGYTF.

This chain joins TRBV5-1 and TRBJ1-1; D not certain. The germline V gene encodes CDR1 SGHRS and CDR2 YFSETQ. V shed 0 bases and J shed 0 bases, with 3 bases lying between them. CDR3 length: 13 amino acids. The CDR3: CASSLGMNTEAFF. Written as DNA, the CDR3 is TGCGCCAGCAGCTTGGGTATGAACACTGAAGCTTTCTTT.

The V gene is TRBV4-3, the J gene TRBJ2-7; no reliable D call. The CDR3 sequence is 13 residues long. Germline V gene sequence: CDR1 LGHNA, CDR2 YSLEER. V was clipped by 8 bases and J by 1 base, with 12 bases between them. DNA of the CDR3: TGCGCCAGCTCGCAGGTCCCTTCCTACGAGCAGTACTTC. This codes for CASSQVPSYEQYF.

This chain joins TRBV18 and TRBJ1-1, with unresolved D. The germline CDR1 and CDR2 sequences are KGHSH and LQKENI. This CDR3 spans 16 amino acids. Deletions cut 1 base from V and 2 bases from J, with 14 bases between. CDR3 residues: CASSPLYGGANTEAFF. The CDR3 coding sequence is TGTGCCAGCTCACCACTCTACGGCGGCGCTAACACTGAAGCTTTCTTT. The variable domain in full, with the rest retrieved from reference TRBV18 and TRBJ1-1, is NAGVMQNPRHLVRRRGQEARLRCSPMKGHSHVYWYRQLPEEGLKFMVYLQKENIIDESGMPKERFSAEFPKEGPSILRIQQVVRGDSAAYFCASSPLYGGANTEAFFGQGTRLTVV.

CDR3 sequence: CATNRGGDGTQYF. The CDR3 DNA is TGTGCCACCAACAGAGGGGGTGATGGGACCCAGTACTTC. The V and J genes are TRBV9 and TRBJ2-5; D is possibly TRBD1 (6 bases). V lost 9 bases to trimming and J lost 7 bases, with 19 bases between them. Germline values: CDR1 SGDLS, CDR2 YYNGEE. The CDR3 covers 13 residues.

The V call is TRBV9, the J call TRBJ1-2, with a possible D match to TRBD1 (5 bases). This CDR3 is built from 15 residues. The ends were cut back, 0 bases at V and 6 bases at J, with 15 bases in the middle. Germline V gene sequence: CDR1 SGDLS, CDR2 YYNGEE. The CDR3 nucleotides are TGTGCCAGCAGCGTAGAGGGGAGGGGAAAGGATGGCTACACCTTC. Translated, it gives CASSVEGRGKDGYTF. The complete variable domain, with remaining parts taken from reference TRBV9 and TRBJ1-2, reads DSGVTQTPKHLITATGQRVTLRCSPRSGDLSVYWYQQSLDQGLQFLIQYYNGEERAKGNILERFSAQQFPDLHSELNLSSLELGDSALYFCASSVEGRGKDGYTFGSGTRLTVV.